Listed below are T cell receptor beta chains from one sample, sequenced in a study of T cell responses to AZD1222 COVID-19 vaccine. Using immunoSEQ multiplex PCR, the repertoire was profiled, and TCRdb retains in-frame clones only, with some absent. Among 90,000 to 120,000 clones listed, approximately 92% were seen once. The sequenced sample was peripheral blood, obtained 28 days after the second AZD1222 dose. The receptors were gathered from an adult who received the AZD1222 COVID-19 vaccine. The CDR3 runs from the conserved cysteine through the conserved F or W. A D gene is named only where the DNA matches it firmly. Some rows have no size entry. The others give once, few or many, or a class for an expanded clone.

CDR3 protein: CASSQTGTEAFF
CDR3 DNA: TGTGCCAGCTCACAGACGGGCACTGAAGCTTTCTTT
D gene: NA
clone size: NA
V gene: TRBV18
J gene: TRBJ1-1

CDR3 protein: CASIISGTGELFF
CDR3 DNA: TGTGCCAGCATCATATCAGGCACCGGGGAGCTGTTTTTT
D gene: NA
clone size: NA
V gene: TRBV7-9
J gene: TRBJ2-2

CDR3 protein: CASSFYGGTGYEQYF
CDR3 DNA: TGTGCCAGCAGCTTCTATGGGGGAACAGGCTACGAGCAGTACTTC
D gene: NA
clone size: NA
V gene: TRBV5-5
J gene: TRBJ2-7

CDR3 protein: CASSPLEGGYEQYF
CDR3 DNA: TGTGCCAGCAGCCCCCTTGAGGGGGGCTACGAGCAGTACTTC
D gene: NA
clone size: NA
V gene: TRBV3-1/TRBV3-2
J gene: TRBJ2-7

CDR3 protein: CASSREGRPDTEAFF
CDR3 DNA: TGTGCCAGTAGTAGGGAGGGCAGACCGGACACTGAAGCTTTCTTT
D gene: NA
clone size: NA
V gene: TRBV19
J gene: TRBJ1-1

CDR3 protein: CASSLAGQDTQYF
CDR3 DNA: TGCGCCAGCAGCCTGGCAGGGCAAGATACGCAGTATTTT
D gene: NA
clone size: NA
V gene: TRBV5-1
J gene: TRBJ2-3

CDR3 protein: CASNVQGGNEQFF
CDR3 DNA: TGTGCCAGTAATGTCCAGGGTGGGAATGAGCAGTTCTTC
D gene: NA
clone size: NA
V gene: TRBV19
J gene: TRBJ2-1

CDR3 protein: CASSWAATNEKLFF
CDR3 DNA: TGTGCCAGCAGCTGGGCAGCGACTAATGAAAAACTGTTTTTT
D gene: NA
clone size: NA
V gene: TRBV27
J gene: TRBJ1-4

CDR3 protein: CATSDFGTGVGGTDTQYF
CDR3 DNA: TGTGCCACCAGTGATTTTGGGACAGGGGTCGGAGGCACAGATACGCAGTATTTT
D gene: TRBD1
clone size: NA
V gene: TRBV24-1
J gene: TRBJ2-3

CDR3 protein: CASSLWLNTEAFF
CDR3 DNA: TGTGCCAGCAGCTTATGGCTAAACACTGAAGCTTTCTTT
D gene: NA
clone size: NA
V gene: TRBV11-1
J gene: TRBJ1-1

CDR3 protein: CASSMTGNTEAFF
CDR3 DNA: TGTGCCAGTAGTATGACAGGGAACACTGAAGCTTTCTTT
D gene: NA
clone size: NA
V gene: TRBV19
J gene: TRBJ1-1

CDR3 protein: CAERNPSGANVLTF
CDR3 DNA: TGTGCTGAAAGGAACCCATCTGGGGCCAACGTCCTGACTTTC
D gene: NA
clone size: NA
V gene: TRBV30
J gene: TRBJ2-6

CDR3 protein: CASSLGGTGNNQPQHF
CDR3 DNA: TGTGCCAGCAGTTTGGGTGGGACAGGGAATAATCAGCCCCAGCATTTT
D gene: TRBD1
clone size: NA
V gene: TRBV28
J gene: TRBJ1-5

CDR3 protein: CASSLGSRGFGWEQYF
CDR3 DNA: TGTGCCAGCAGCTTAGGGTCGCGCGGTTTTGGGTGGGAGCAGTACTTC
D gene: NA
clone size: NA
V gene: TRBV5-6
J gene: TRBJ2-7

CDR3 protein: CASSSEGGFYGYTF
CDR3 DNA: TGTGCCAGCAGCTCGGAGGGGGGATTCTATGGCTACACCTTC
D gene: NA
clone size: NA
V gene: TRBV7-9
J gene: TRBJ1-2

CDR3 protein: CASSYDSLGNQPQHF
CDR3 DNA: TGTGCCAGCAGTTATGACAGTCTCGGCAATCAGCCCCAGCATTTT
D gene: NA
clone size: NA
V gene: TRBV27
J gene: TRBJ1-5

CDR3 protein: CASSLGGLGADTQYF
CDR3 DNA: TGTGCCAGCAGCTTAGGCGGACTAGGGGCAGATACGCAGTATTTT
D gene: TRBD2
clone size: NA
V gene: TRBV7-9
J gene: TRBJ2-3

CDR3 protein: CASRVEGGLSGELFF
CDR3 DNA: TGTGCCAGCAGGGTAGAGGGAGGTTTGTCCGGGGAGCTGTTTTTT
D gene: NA
clone size: NA
V gene: TRBV6-5
J gene: TRBJ2-2

CDR3 protein: CASSIIDREETQYF
CDR3 DNA: TGTGCCAGTAGTATCATTGACAGAGAAGAGACCCAGTACTTC
D gene: NA
clone size: once
V gene: TRBV19
J gene: TRBJ2-5

CDR3 protein: CASAGVDRELFF
CDR3 DNA: TGTGCCAGTGCAGGGGTGGATCGGGAGCTGTTTTTT
D gene: NA
clone size: NA
V gene: TRBV11-2
J gene: TRBJ2-2

CDR3 protein: CASSYGPGLTTGELFF
CDR3 DNA: TGTGCCAGCAGCTACGGTCCGGGACTAACCACCGGGGAGCTGTTTTTT
D gene: TRBD2
clone size: NA
V gene: TRBV3-1/TRBV3-2
J gene: TRBJ2-2

CDR3 protein: CASSPRTDTGELFF
CDR3 DNA: TGCGCCAGCAGCCCCCGGACTGACACCGGGGAGCTGTTTTTT
D gene: NA
clone size: NA
V gene: TRBV4-3
J gene: TRBJ2-2

CDR3 protein: CASSQDHLAANTGELFF
CDR3 DNA: TGCGCCAGCAGCCAAGATCATCTAGCGGCGAACACCGGGGAGCTGTTTTTT
D gene: TRBD2
clone size: NA
V gene: TRBV4-1
J gene: TRBJ2-2

CDR3 protein: CASRLQGAITEAFF
CDR3 DNA: TGTGCCAGCAGACTACAGGGGGCGATAACTGAAGCTTTCTTT
D gene: TRBD1
clone size: NA
V gene: TRBV27
J gene: TRBJ1-1

CDR3 protein: CASSERGGRQPQHF
CDR3 DNA: TGTGCCAGCAGTGAGAGGGGGGGTAGGCAGCCCCAGCATTTT
D gene: NA
clone size: once
V gene: TRBV6-1
J gene: TRBJ1-5

CDR3 protein: CASSSPTRKGRDTQYF
CDR3 DNA: TGTGCCAGCAGCTCTCCGACTCGGAAGGGTAGAGATACGCAGTATTTT
D gene: NA
clone size: NA
V gene: TRBV7-2
J gene: TRBJ2-3

CDR3 protein: CASSIVRVVGYEQYF
CDR3 DNA: TGTGCCAGCAGCATAGTCAGGGTTGTGGGCTACGAGCAGTACTTC
D gene: NA
clone size: NA
V gene: TRBV6-5
J gene: TRBJ2-7

CDR3 protein: CATSRVLASNQPQHF
CDR3 DNA: TGTGCCACCAGCAGAGTCCTGGCGAGCAATCAGCCCCAGCATTTT
D gene: NA
clone size: NA
V gene: TRBV15
J gene: TRBJ1-5

CDR3 protein: CASSSRTDSYEQYF
CDR3 DNA: TGTGCCAGCAGCTCTCGGACAGACTCCTACGAGCAGTACTTC
D gene: NA
clone size: NA
V gene: TRBV7-6
J gene: TRBJ2-7

CDR3 protein: CASSQAQSYGYTF
CDR3 DNA: TGTGCCAGCAGCCAAGCCCAAAGCTATGGCTACACCTTC
D gene: NA
clone size: NA
V gene: TRBV3-1/TRBV3-2
J gene: TRBJ1-2

CDR3 protein: CASSHQGVEQYF
CDR3 DNA: TGTGCCAGCAGTCACCAGGGTGTCGAGCAGTACTTC
D gene: NA
clone size: NA
V gene: TRBV27
J gene: TRBJ2-7

CDR3 protein: CASSPLILTGFGYTF
CDR3 DNA: TGTGCCAGCAGTCCTCTGATTCTGACAGGGTTTGGCTACACCTTC
D gene: TRBD1
clone size: NA
V gene: TRBV2
J gene: TRBJ1-2

CDR3 protein: CATSRGARATNEKLFF
CDR3 DNA: TGTGCCACCAGCAGAGGGGCCCGGGCAACTAATGAAAAACTGTTTTTT
D gene: NA
clone size: NA
V gene: TRBV15
J gene: TRBJ1-4

CDR3 protein: CASSADGTNTGELFF
CDR3 DNA: TGTGCCAGCAGCGCGGACGGTACGAACACCGGGGAGCTGTTTTTT
D gene: NA
clone size: NA
V gene: TRBV5-5
J gene: TRBJ2-2

CDR3 protein: CASSRGRWTVYGYTF
CDR3 DNA: TGTGCCAGCAGTCGGGGGAGGTGGACTGTCTATGGCTACACCTTC
D gene: NA
clone size: NA
V gene: TRBV14
J gene: TRBJ1-2

CDR3 protein: CATSRVKQHNEKLFF
CDR3 DNA: TGTGCCACCAGCAGAGTTAAACAGCATAATGAAAAACTGTTTTTT
D gene: NA
clone size: NA
V gene: TRBV15
J gene: TRBJ1-4

CDR3 protein: CASSLAGRMNQPQHF
CDR3 DNA: TGTGCCAGCAGCTTAGCCGGACGGATGAATCAGCCCCAGCATTTT
D gene: NA
clone size: NA
V gene: TRBV7-2
J gene: TRBJ1-5

CDR3 protein: CASSPVGREGEQYF
CDR3 DNA: TGCGCCAGCAGCCCAGTTGGCAGGGAGGGCGAGCAGTACTTC
D gene: TRBD2
clone size: NA
V gene: TRBV4-1
J gene: TRBJ2-7

CDR3 protein: CASSYGTGTGNTIYF
CDR3 DNA: TGTGCCAGCAGCTACGGGACAGGGACTGGAAACACCATATATTTT
D gene: TRBD1
clone size: few
V gene: TRBV7-9
J gene: TRBJ1-3

CDR3 protein: CASSLDQWIEAFF
CDR3 DNA: TGCGCCAGCAGCTTGGACCAGTGGATTGAAGCTTTCTTT
D gene: NA
clone size: NA
V gene: TRBV5-1
J gene: TRBJ1-1

CDR3 protein: CASSFGEDSPLHF
CDR3 DNA: TGCGCCAGCAGCTTCGGGGAAGATTCACCCCTCCACTTT
D gene: NA
clone size: few
V gene: TRBV5-1
J gene: TRBJ1-6

CDR3 protein: CASSLNPSTDTQYF
CDR3 DNA: TGTGCCAGCAGCTTAAATCCTAGCACAGATACGCAGTATTTT
D gene: NA
clone size: NA
V gene: TRBV7-9
J gene: TRBJ2-3

CDR3 protein: CASTSGAGYEQYF
CDR3 DNA: TGTGCCAGCACCTCCGGGGCCGGCTACGAGCAGTACTTC
D gene: NA
clone size: NA
V gene: TRBV6-5
J gene: TRBJ2-7

CDR3 protein: CASSLLAAGELFF
CDR3 DNA: TGTGCCAGCAGCTTACTAGCGGCCGGGGAGCTGTTTTTT
D gene: TRBD2
clone size: NA
V gene: TRBV7-2
J gene: TRBJ2-2